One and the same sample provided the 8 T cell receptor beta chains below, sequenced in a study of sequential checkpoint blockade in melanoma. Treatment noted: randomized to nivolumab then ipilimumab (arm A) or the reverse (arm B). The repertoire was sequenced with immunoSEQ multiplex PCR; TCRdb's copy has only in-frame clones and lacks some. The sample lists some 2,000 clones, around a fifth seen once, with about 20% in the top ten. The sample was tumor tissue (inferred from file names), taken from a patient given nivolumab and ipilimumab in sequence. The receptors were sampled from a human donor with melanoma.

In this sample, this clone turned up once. The chain's CDR3 is CASSDRDLAYEQYF. CDR3 in DNA: TGTGCCAGCAGTGATCGGGACCTAGCCTACGAGCAGTACTTC. The rearrangement uses TRBV25-1 and TRBJ2-7; D could derive from TRBD1 or TRBD2 (5 bases each). Trimming left V 3 bases short and J 2 bases short, with 11 bases between. The CDR3 totals 14 residues. Germline CDR1 MGHDK, CDR2 SYGVNS.

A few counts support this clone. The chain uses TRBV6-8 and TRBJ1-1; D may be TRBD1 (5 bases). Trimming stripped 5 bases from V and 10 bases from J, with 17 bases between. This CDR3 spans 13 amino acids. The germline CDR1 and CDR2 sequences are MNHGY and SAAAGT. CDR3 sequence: CASSPEMGRGAFF. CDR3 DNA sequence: TGTGCCAGCAGTCCAGAAATGGGGAGGGGAGCTTTCTTT.

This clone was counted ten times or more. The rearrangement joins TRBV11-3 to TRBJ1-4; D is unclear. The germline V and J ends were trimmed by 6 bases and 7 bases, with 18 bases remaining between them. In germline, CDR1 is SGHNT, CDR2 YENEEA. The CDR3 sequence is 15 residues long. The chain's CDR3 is CASSPSVLLSEKLFF. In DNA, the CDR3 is TGTGCCAGCAGTCCATCAGTACTGCTAAGTGAAAAACTGTTTTTT.

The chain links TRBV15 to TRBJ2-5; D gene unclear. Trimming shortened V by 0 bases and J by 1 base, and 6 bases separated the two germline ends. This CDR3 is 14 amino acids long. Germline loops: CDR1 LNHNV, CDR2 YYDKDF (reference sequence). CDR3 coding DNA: TGTGCCACCAGCAGAGATCACAGCCAAGAGACCCAGTACTTC. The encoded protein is CATSRDHSQETQYF.

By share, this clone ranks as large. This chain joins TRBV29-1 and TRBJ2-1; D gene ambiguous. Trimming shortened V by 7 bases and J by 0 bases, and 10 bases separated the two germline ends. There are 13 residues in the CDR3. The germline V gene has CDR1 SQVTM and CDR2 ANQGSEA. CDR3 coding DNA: TGCAGCGCTGGGGTTAGCTCCTACAATGAGCAGTTCTTC. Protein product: CSAGVSSYNEQFF.

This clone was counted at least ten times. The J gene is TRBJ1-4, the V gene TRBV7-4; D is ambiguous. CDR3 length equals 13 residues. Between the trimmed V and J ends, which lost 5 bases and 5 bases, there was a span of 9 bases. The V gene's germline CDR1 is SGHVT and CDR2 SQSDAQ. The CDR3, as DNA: TGTGCCAGCAGCCATACACCGAATGAAAAACTGTTTTTT. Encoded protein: CASSHTPNEKLFF. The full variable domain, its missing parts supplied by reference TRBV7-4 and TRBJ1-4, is GAGVSQSPRYKVAKRGRDVALRCDSISGHVTLYWYRQTLGQGSEVLTYSQSDAQRDKSGRPSGRFSAERPERSVSTLKIQRTEQGDSAVYLCASSHTPNEKLFFGSGTQLSVL.

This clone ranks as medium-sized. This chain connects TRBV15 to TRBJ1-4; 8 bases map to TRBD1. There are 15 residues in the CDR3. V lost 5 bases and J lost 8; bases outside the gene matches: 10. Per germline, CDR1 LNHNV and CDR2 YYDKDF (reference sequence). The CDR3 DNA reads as TGTGCCACCAGCGGACCCGGGACAGGAGCCGAAAAACTGTTTTTT. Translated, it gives CATSGPGTGAEKLFF.

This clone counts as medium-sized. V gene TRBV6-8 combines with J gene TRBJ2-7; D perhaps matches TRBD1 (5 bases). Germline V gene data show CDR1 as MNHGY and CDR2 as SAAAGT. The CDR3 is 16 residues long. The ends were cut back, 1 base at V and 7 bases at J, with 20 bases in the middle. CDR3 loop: CASSYFPNFSQGEQYF. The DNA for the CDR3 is TGTGCCAGCAGTTACTTCCCTAATTTTAGCCAGGGAGAGCAGTACTTC.